Below are 23 T cell receptor beta chains sequenced from a single sample in a study of T cell repertoires in cytomegalovirus infection. These receptors are not linked to any known antigen. Each CDR3 protein gets one entry after TCRdb re-called the reads with MiXCR. This table holds about 700,000 distinct CDR3 sequences, around a third found once. Material: cultured PBMCs, obtained from culture after CMV antigen stimulation. These receptors originate from a human donor in good health (CMV status not recorded). Some clones in this sample may be carry-over from other donors' samples.

This clonotype was seen more than once but under ten times. V gene TRBV7-8 combines with J gene TRBJ2-1, with 12 bases aligning to TRBD2. Germline V gene sequence: CDR1 SGHVS, CDR2 FQNEAQ. V lost 3 bases, J lost 10 bases, and 10 bases stayed unmatched. CDR3 length: 16 residues. The CDR3 reads CASSFRRLAGVGEQFF. The CDR3 DNA follows: TGTGCCAGCAGCTTCAGGAGACTAGCGGGGGTAGGCGAGCAGTTCTTC.

There are a few counts of this clonotype. CDR3 amino acids: CASSPRTSGNTIYF. The CDR3 DNA follows: TGTGCCAGCAGCCCCCGGACGTCTGGAAACACCATATATTTT. The chain uses TRBV11-2 and TRBJ1-3, with D unclear. Germline CDR1 reads SGHAT; CDR2 reads FQNNGV. The CDR3 covers 14 residues. Trimming took 5 bases from V and 1 from J, leaving 9 bases between them.

The chain has TRBV10-3 and TRBJ1-1; maybe TRBD1 (6 bases). V lost 8 bases, J lost 5 bases, and 18 bases lay in between. Germline CDR1 and CDR2: ENHRY and SYGVKD. The CDR3 spans 14 residues. CDR3 loop: CAIRVDRTTTEAFF. DNA of the CDR3: TGTGCCATCCGGGTGGACAGAACTACGACTGAAGCTTTCTTT.

The gene calls are TRBV15 and TRBJ1-5, with D possibly matching TRBD1 (5 bases). Trimming took 6 bases from V and 0 from J, leaving 24 bases between them. This CDR3 region has 19 residues. Looked up from germline, CDR1 is LNHNV and CDR2 is YYDKDF (reference sequence). DNA of the CDR3: TGTGCCACCAGACCCGGGGCCCGGGACGGATATTATAGCAATCAGCCCCAGCATTTT. The encoded protein is CATRPGARDGYYSNQPQHF.

In this sample, this clonotype turned up a few times. For the CDR3, the DNA is TGTGCCAGCGTCCGAGGATACGGTAACTATGGCTACACCTTC. This sequence encodes CASVRGYGNYGYTF. The rearrangement joins TRBV19 to TRBJ1-2; no clear D gene. CDR3 size: 14 residues. Trimming stripped 9 bases from V and 1 base from J, with 15 bases between. The germline V gene encodes CDR1 LNHDA and CDR2 SQIVND (reference sequence).

This clonotype was counted only a few times. The chain combines TRBV7-2 with TRBJ1-2; D may be TRBD1 (6 bases). The length of the CDR3 is 16 residues. V gave up 3 bases and J gave up 1 base, with 15 bases separating them. Germline CDR1 and CDR2: SGHTA and FQGNSA. CDR3 nucleotides: TGTGCCAGCAGCTTCCTAGCAGGGGTAAATAACTATGGCTACACCTTC. Translating gives CASSFLAGVNNYGYTF.

This clonotype was recorded once. The chain has TRBV27 and TRBJ2-1; 11 nucleotides agree with TRBD2. Germline trimming cut 5 bases from V and 8 bases from J; bases unmatched to any gene: 11. The CDR3 extends over 16 amino acids. Germline V gene data show CDR1 as MNHEY and CDR2 as SMNVEV (reference sequence). CDR3 coding DNA: TGTGCCAGCAGTCCATTTAGCGGGAGGGCCGGCGATGAGCAGTTCTTC. This translates into CASSPFSGRAGDEQFF.

The chain combines TRBV14 with TRBJ2-2; the D gene could be TRBD1 or TRBD2 (5 bases each). CDR3 length: 12 amino acids. Between the trimmed V and J ends, which lost 8 bases and 9 bases, there was a span of 13 bases. The germline V gene has CDR1 SGHDN and CDR2 FVKESK. The DNA for the CDR3 is TGTGCCAGCGGGGCTAGCTACCGGGAGCTGTTTTTT. Translating it yields CASGASYRELFF.

This clonotype was counted between two and nine times. The chain employs TRBV6-6 and TRBJ2-3; 10 nucleotides line up with TRBD2. With 0 bases clipped from V and 6 bases from J, the junction kept 6 bases outside the gene matches. The CDR3 has 16 residues. Germline V CDR1 and CDR2: MNHNY, SVGAGI (reference sequence). The CDR3 DNA reads TGTGCCAGCAGTTACTCTAGCGGGGGGATTTCGGATACGCAGTATTTT. This sequence encodes CASSYSSGGISDTQYF.

The V gene is TRBV7-6, the J gene TRBJ2-1; 7 bases are shared with TRBD2. J gave up 8 bases and V 1 base, and 8 bases lay outside the gene matches. CDR1 is SGHVS, CDR2 FNYEAQ, per germline. The CDR3 consists of 15 residues. The CDR3 sequence is CASSLGGGVGDEQFF. CDR3 in DNA: TGTGCCAGCAGCTTAGGGGGAGGGGTCGGAGATGAGCAGTTCTTC.

The J gene is TRBJ2-7, the V gene TRBV11-2; the match to TRBD2 covers 7 bases. The CDR3 is 15 amino acids. Germline CDR1 is SGHAT and CDR2 is FQNNGV. V lost 3 bases, J lost 6 bases, and 11 bases stayed unmatched. The CDR3 DNA reads as TGTGCCAGCAGCTTTTGGGGGGAGGGCCGTACCGAGCAGTACTTC. Residues: CASSFWGEGRTEQYF.

The CDR3 region is CASSLRNKEVSNQPQHF. The CDR3, as DNA: TGTGCCAGCAGCCTACGGAATAAGGAGGTTAGCAATCAGCCCCAGCATTTT. The chain combines TRBV7-6 with TRBJ1-5; no clear D gene. V was clipped by 5 bases and J by 0 bases, with 17 bases between them. This CDR3 is built from 17 residues. CDR1 is SGHVS and CDR2 is FNYEAQ in the germline V gene.

In its sample, this clonotype was seen many times. This sequence joins TRBV7-6 and TRBJ2-7, with 7 bases aligning to TRBD2. Looked up from germline, CDR1 is SGHVS and CDR2 is FNYEAQ. The CDR3 totals 15 residues. Trimming removed 1 base from V and 4 bases from J; junction bases left unmatched: 7. Written as DNA, the CDR3 is TGTGCCAGCAGCTTAGAGGCTAGCGGCATTTACGAGCAGTACTTC. Amino acids: CASSLEASGIYEQYF.

CDR3 sequence (DNA): TGTGCCAGCAGCGCAGCCGGGACTAGCGGGTCCCGGGAGCTGTTTTTT. This gives the protein CASSAAGTSGSRELFF. The chain recombines TRBV9 with TRBJ2-2, with 12 positions matching TRBD2. V dropped 3 bases and J dropped 9; count of bases not matched to a gene: 9. The germline V gene has CDR1 SGDLS and CDR2 YYNGEE. This CDR3 has 16 amino acids.

The genes are TRBV7-2 and TRBJ2-7; perhaps TRBD2 as D (6 bases). V was pared by 2 bases and J by 0 bases, with 11 bases between. This CDR3 is built from 15 residues. Germline V CDR1 and CDR2: SGHTA, FQGNSA. CDR3 nucleotide sequence: TGTGCCAGCAGCTTAAAATGGGGGGACTCCTACGAGCAGTACTTC. It translates to CASSLKWGDSYEQYF.

In this sample, this clonotype turned up many times. The rearrangement uses TRBV7-2 and TRBJ2-7, with D possibly TRBD1 on 6 matching bases. V was pared by 2 bases and J by 5 bases, with 13 bases between. Germline CDR1 SGHTA, CDR2 FQGNSA. The CDR3 is 14 residues long. CDR3 sequence reads: CASSLSGERHEQYF. CDR3 DNA: TGTGCCAGCAGCTTATCAGGGGAGAGGCACGAGCAGTACTTC.

This clonotype has more than one count but fewer than ten. V is TRBV5-1 and J is TRBJ1-4; no clear D. Trimming stripped 2 bases from V and 3 bases from J, with 11 bases between. The CDR3 loop spans 15 amino acids. The V gene's germline CDR1 is SGHRS and CDR2 YFSETQ. CDR3 in amino acids: CASSLQGLSNEKLFF. The CDR3 region has the DNA TGCGCCAGCAGCTTACAAGGATTATCTAATGAAAAACTGTTTTTT.

This chain connects TRBV14 to TRBJ1-6; TRBD1 matches 7 bases. The CDR3 has 15 residues. In germline, CDR1 is SGHDN, CDR2 FVKESK. With 1 base clipped from V and 6 bases from J, the junction kept 3 bases outside the gene matches. Written as DNA, the CDR3 is TGTGCCAGCAGCCAAGGACAGGGCCCTAATTCACCCCTCCACTTT. Its translation: CASSQGQGPNSPLHF.

This clonotype occurred a few times. V usage is TRBV20-1 and J usage is TRBJ1-4, with TRBD1 as a possible D gene (5 bases). The CDR3 runs 15 residues. Germline V gene lookup returns CDR1 DFQATT and CDR2 SNEGSKA (reference sequence). The V end lost 4 bases, the J end lost 3 bases, and 15 bases lay between the germline ends. The CDR3 coding sequence is TGCAGTGCTACCGACAGTAATCTATCTAATGAAAAACTGTTTTTT. This codes for CSATDSNLSNEKLFF.

This clonotype has at least ten counts. V gene TRBV7-6 combines with J gene TRBJ2-7; 8 positions agree with TRBD2. CDR3 length equals 14 residues. Germline values: CDR1 SGHVS, CDR2 FNYEAQ. J was trimmed by 6 bases and V by 0 bases; bases with no gene match: 4. The CDR3 spells CASSLAGTRGEQYF. The CDR3 coding sequence is TGTGCCAGCAGCTTAGCGGGGACTAGAGGCGAGCAGTACTTC.

This clonotype has ten or more counts. CDR3 loop: CASSPTLGGTEAFF. The CDR3 DNA follows: TGTGCCAGCAGCCCAACCCTTGGGGGCACTGAAGCTTTCTTT. This chain joins TRBV7-8 and TRBJ1-1; a weak D match, TRBD1 (5 bases). The CDR3 totals 14 residues. CDR1 SGHVS and CDR2 FQNEAQ come from the germline V gene. V lost 5 bases, J lost 4 bases, and 14 bases lay in between.

The chain is built from TRBV14 and TRBJ1-4, with D possibly matching TRBD1 (6 bases). Germline V gene sequence: CDR1 SGHDN, CDR2 FVKESK. CDR3 length equals 15 residues. Trimming pared 1 base from V and 7 bases from J, leaving 13 bases between. The CDR3 region has the DNA TGTGCCAGCAGCCAAGTGATCAGGGGCCCTGAAAAACTGTTTTTT. Its protein product is CASSQVIRGPEKLFF.

This clonotype showed up just once. The rearrangement joins TRBV7-8 to TRBJ1-4; possible D gene TRBD1, 6 bases. The CDR3 length is 14 residues. In germline, CDR1 is SGHVS, CDR2 FQNEAQ. Trimming shortened V by 8 bases and J by 8 bases, and 18 bases separated the two germline ends. For the CDR3, the DNA is TGTGCCAGCTCACCGGACCCAAGGGGGGAAAAACTGTTTTTT. Translation: CASSPDPRGEKLFF.